This record concerns one T cell receptor beta chain sequence. The sample originates from a study of blood T cells in healthy people across ages. This CDR3 contains 13 residues. Trimming left V 2 bases short and J 1 base short, with 5 bases between. Together with a sample-barcoded 5' primer, a J-beta primer mix was included in a second PCR lasting about 6 to 11 cycles. TCRdb processed the 5' RACE reads anew with MiXCR; each CDR3 protein has one entry. The sample lists 1.2 million to 1.5 million distinct CDR3 sequences, approximately 59% seen once, with under 8.5% in the top ten. The sample comprised blood. This receptor was taken from a man aged 18-30 years in good health. This chain connects TRBV12-3 or TRBV12-4 to TRBJ2-5; D uncertain. For the CDR3, the DNA is TGTGCCAGCAGTTTATTTGGCCAAGAGACCCAGTACTTC. Translating it yields CASSLFGQETQYF.